A single sample is the source of the 24 T cell receptor beta chains below, sequenced in a study of blood T cell repertoires in COVID-19. The data were produced by immunoSEQ multiplex PCR, yet TCRdb's version contains in-frame clones alone and is incomplete. The sample has under 200,000 clones, 85% seen once; the top ten hold less than 10%. Sequencing was carried out using peripheral blood. These receptors were taken from a woman aged 60-70 years with COVID-19, enrolled during active disease.

The V call is TRBV9, the J call TRBJ2-1; 9 nucleotides agree with TRBD1. The CDR3 loop spans 16 amino acids. Germline values: CDR1 SGDLS, CDR2 YYNGEE. Trimming at V came to 4 bases and at J to 2 bases, leaving 7 bases not matched to a gene. CDR3 loop: CASSTPTGGTYNEQFF. The CDR3 nucleotides read TGTGCCAGCAGCACACCCACAGGGGGCACCTACAATGAGCAGTTCTTC.

The chain links TRBV10-3 to TRBJ1-2; no definite D call. CDR1 and CDR2 (germline): ENHRY, SYGVKD. Trimming pared 8 bases from V and 0 bases from J, leaving 10 bases between. The CDR3 spans 13 residues. In DNA form, the CDR3 reads TGTGCCATCGGAGAGGGTTCTAACTATGGCTACACCTTC. Translation: CAIGEGSNYGYTF.

This clone showed up just a few times. Other DNA variants within this sample encode the same CDR3. The genes are TRBV9 and TRBJ2-5; no firm D call. This CDR3 has 12 residues. V lost 1 base to trimming and J lost 2 bases, with 3 bases between them. Germline CDR1 and CDR2: SGDLS and YYNGEE. The CDR3 reads CASSVSQETQYF. The CDR3 nucleotides read TGTGCCAGCAGCGTATCTCAAGAGACCCAGTACTTC.

This clone came up once. J is TRBJ1-1 and V is TRBV6-5; TRBD1 is a possible D gene (5 bases). The V gene's germline CDR1 is MNHEY and CDR2 SVGAGI. The V and J ends lost 10 bases and 0 bases respectively, with 12 bases between them. The length of the CDR3 is 13 residues. CDR3 in DNA: TGTGCCATCTCGACAGACATGAACACTGAAGCTTTCTTT. This encodes CAISTDMNTEAFF.

The genes are TRBV29-1 and TRBJ1-1, with 8 bases that match TRBD1. Per germline, CDR1 SQVTM and CDR2 ANQGSEA. The trim removed 5 bases at V and 3 bases at J, leaving 8 bases unmatched. CDR3 length equals 14 residues. CDR3 in DNA: TGCAGCGTTTTGGACAGGGCCCTTTACACTGAAGCTTTCTTT. Translated, it gives CSVLDRALYTEAFF.

This clone was detected a few times. The chain uses TRBV29-1 and TRBJ1-3; D remains ambiguous. This CDR3 comprises 8 residues. V was pared by 2 bases and J by 15 bases, with 5 bases between. The germline V gene has CDR1 SQVTM and CDR2 ANQGSEA. CDR3 region: CSVEIKYF. The CDR3 DNA reads as TGCAGCGTTGAAATAAAATATTTT.

This clone was counted once. The CDR3 DNA is TGTGCCAGTAGTATCCGTGGGCTAGCGGAGCCCGTCGAGCAGTACTTC. Protein: CASSIRGLAEPVEQYF. The V gene is TRBV19, the J gene TRBJ2-7; 7 bases fit TRBD2. The germline CDR1 and CDR2 sequences are LNHDA and SQIVND (reference sequence). The CDR3 runs 16 residues. J was trimmed by 6 bases and V by 3 bases; bases with no gene match: 14.

This chain links TRBV12-5 with TRBJ1-2, with D possibly matching TRBD1 (6 bases). This CDR3 is 15 amino acids long. The V gene lost 1 base and the J gene lost 6 bases, with 15 bases spanning the gap. In germline, CDR1 is LGHNT, CDR2 FRNRAP. CDR3 protein: CASGLGNGGYDGYTF. The CDR3 bases are TGTGCTAGTGGTTTGGGTAATGGGGGCTACGATGGCTACACCTTC.

This clone was seen only once. The chain has TRBV9 and TRBJ2-1; 9 positions agree with TRBD2. Trimming took 6 bases from V and 7 from J; bases not matched to a gene: 8. The CDR3 is 14 residues long. In germline, CDR1 is SGDLS, CDR2 YYNGEE. CDR3 region: CASTPEAGGNEQFF. The CDR3 region has the DNA TGTGCCAGCACTCCTGAAGCGGGAGGTAATGAGCAGTTCTTC.

This clone was recorded only once. The V and J genes are TRBV4-2 and TRBJ1-2, with D perhaps TRBD1 (6 bases). Germline values: CDR1 LGHNA, CDR2 YNFKEQ. The CDR3 consists of 15 residues. The ends were cut back, 0 bases at V and 4 bases at J, with 12 bases in the middle. CDR3 protein: CASSQDRGATYGYTF. Here the CDR3 DNA reads TGTGCCAGCAGCCAAGATCGGGGGGCTACCTATGGCTACACCTTC.

This clone came up a few times. The rearrangement joins TRBV18 to TRBJ1-1; TRBD1 is a possible D gene (6 bases). Germline V gene sequence: CDR1 KGHSH, CDR2 LQKENI. This CDR3 has 13 amino acids. Trimming removed 10 bases at V and 4 bases at J, with 16 bases between. This chain's CDR3 is CATNREGGTEAFF. CDR3 DNA: TGTGCCACTAACAGGGAAGGGGGCACTGAAGCTTTCTTT.

The V and J genes are TRBV6-1 and TRBJ1-5; TRBD1 is a possible D gene (6 bases). The CDR3 length is 15 residues. Germline V lookup: CDR1 MNHNS, CDR2 SASEGT. Trimming removed 3 bases at V and 5 bases at J, with 14 bases between. CDR3 loop: CASSDGVGGHQPQHF. CDR3 sequence (DNA): TGTGCCAGCAGTGATGGGGTCGGGGGGCATCAGCCCCAGCATTTT.

This clone showed up just a few times. V gene TRBV7-3 combines with J gene TRBJ2-1; TRBD2 matches 10 bases. The J segment lost 3 bases and the V segment lost 5 bases, leaving 4 bases of the junction unmatched. The CDR3 extends over 15 amino acids. The V gene's germline CDR1 is SGHTA and CDR2 FQGTGA. CDR3 amino acids: CASSRASGSYNEQFF. In nucleotides, the CDR3 is TGTGCCAGCAGCCGAGCTAGCGGGAGCTACAATGAGCAGTTCTTC.

This sequence joins TRBV19 and TRBJ1-2; 8 bases match TRBD1. There are 15 residues in the CDR3. In germline, CDR1 is LNHDA, CDR2 SQIVND (reference sequence). J lost 3 bases, V lost 6 bases, and 9 bases had no gene match. CDR3 residues: CASRTRTGLDYGYTF. CDR3 bases: TGTGCCAGTAGGACACGGACAGGGCTCGACTATGGCTACACCTTC.

The chain uses TRBV12-5 and TRBJ1-4; 7 bases fit TRBD1. Trimming removed 5 bases from V and 6 bases from J; junction bases left unmatched: 9. Per the germline V gene, CDR1 is LGHNT and CDR2 is FRNRAP. This CDR3 has 15 amino acids. CDR3 bases: TGTGCTAGTGGTCACCGGACAGGAGGCTATGAAAAACTGTTTTTT. It codes for CASGHRTGGYEKLFF.

This chain links TRBV14 with TRBJ1-6; perhaps TRBD1 as D (6 bases). CDR1 and CDR2 from the germline V gene are SGHDN and FVKESK. There are 15 residues in the CDR3. Trimming removed 4 bases from V and 8 bases from J, with 15 bases in between. The CDR3 reads CASSRITGYDSPLHF. For the CDR3, the DNA is TGTGCCAGCAGCCGAATTACAGGGTATGATTCACCCCTCCACTTT.

The rearrangement joins TRBV5-1 to TRBJ1-1; tentatively, D is TRBD1 (6 bases). This CDR3 comprises 13 residues. V gave up 2 bases and J gave up 7 bases, with 12 bases separating them. CDR1 SGHRS and CDR2 YFSETQ come from the germline V gene. CDR3 DNA: TGCGCCAGCAGCTTTACAACAGGGATTGAAGCTTTCTTT. Residues: CASSFTTGIEAFF.

The chain couples TRBV27 to TRBJ2-7; TRBD1 aligns across 9 bases. The CDR3 is 13 amino acids. Germline V gene sequence: CDR1 MNHEY, CDR2 SMNVEV (reference sequence). J lost 6 bases, V lost 5 bases, and 5 bases had no gene match. The CDR3 spells CASSRTGEGEQYV. CDR3 nucleotide sequence: TGTGCCAGCAGTAGGACAGGGGAGGGCGAGCAGTACGTC.

The CDR3 is CASSIQRQAPYGAFF. As DNA, the CDR3 is TGTGCCAGTAGTATTCAGAGACAGGCCCCTTACGGAGCTTTCTTT. This chain uses TRBV19 with TRBJ1-1; D is possibly TRBD1 (6 bases). The germline V and J ends were trimmed by 3 bases and 10 bases, with 21 bases remaining between them. Germline loops: CDR1 LNHDA, CDR2 SQIVND (reference sequence). The CDR3 covers 15 residues.

V is TRBV7-3 and J is TRBJ2-2, with D unresolved. Trimming took off 0 bases at V and 7 bases at J, with 6 bases between the two ends. The germline V gene encodes CDR1 SGHTA and CDR2 FQGTGA. This CDR3 region has 13 residues. CDR3 in DNA: TGTGCCAGCAGCTTAACAGAGGTCGGGGAGCTGTTTTTT. Its protein product is CASSLTEVGELFF.

This chain links TRBV19 with TRBJ2-3, with a possible D match to TRBD2 (5 bases). The V gene's germline CDR1 is LNHDA and CDR2 SQIVND (reference sequence). This CDR3 is 15 amino acids long. The V end was cut by 3 bases, the J end by 6 bases, with 16 bases between. The CDR3 DNA follows: TGTGCCAGTAGTATTTCGGCGGCCCCGGGGGATACGCAGTATTTT. Protein product: CASSISAAPGDTQYF.

The V call is TRBV7-9, the J call TRBJ2-1; D might be TRBD2 (5 bases). V lost 5 bases, J lost 9 bases, and 17 bases lay in between. The length of the CDR3 is 14 residues. Germline V gene sequence: CDR1 SEHNR, CDR2 FQNEAQ (reference sequence). The CDR3 loop reads CASSRFRELGEQFF. The CDR3 DNA is TGTGCCAGCAGCCGCTTTAGGGAGCTGGGTGAGCAGTTCTTC.

The chain couples TRBV11-2 to TRBJ1-1; D gene uncertain. Germline lookup yields CDR1 SGHAT and CDR2 FQNNGV. Trimming shortened V by 3 bases and J by 0 bases, and 14 bases separated the two germline ends. CDR3 length: 16 amino acids. The CDR3 DNA follows: TGTGCCAGCAGCTTCCCTTCGGAGGAGGTGAACACTGAAGCTTTCTTT. It codes for CASSFPSEEVNTEAFF. The variable domain in full, completed from reference TRBV11-2 and TRBJ1-1, reads EAGVAQSPRYKIIEKRQSVAFWCNPISGHATLYWYQQILGQGPKLLIQFQNNGVVDDSQLPKDRFSAERLKGVDSTLKIQPAKLEDSAVYLCASSFPSEEVNTEAFFGQGTRLTVV.

V gene TRBV9 combines with J gene TRBJ1-2; tentatively, D is TRBD1 (5 bases). V lost 0 bases and J 5 bases, leaving 14 bases between the germline ends. Germline CDR1 and CDR2: SGDLS and YYNGEE. This CDR3 is 15 amino acids long. DNA for the CDR3: TGTGCCAGCAGCGTAGAGCCAGGGTTGGAGTATGGCTACACCTTC. Its protein is CASSVEPGLEYGYTF.